This record looks at one T cell receptor (beta chain) sequence and its context. Its antigen is still unknown. The sample belongs to a study of a mutant IDH1 vaccine in newly diagnosed glioma. Time point meaning: week 23, last vaccination. Every single dose of the vaccine, 300 ug of mutant IDH1 20-mer peptide, came with topical imiquimod. Donors harbored newly found WHO grade 3 or 4 IDH1-mutant, ATRX-lost astrocytomas. Here immunoSEQ multiplex PCR was the method, and the copy in TCRdb shows in-frame clones only, minus some. The sample has tens of thousands of clones; roughly 90% are singletons. Study outcomes and limitations: Top-clonotype changes in peripheral T cells seemed unrelated to pseudoprogression.

The CDR3 consists of 14 residues. The source is a man aged 45-65 years with glioma. The sequenced sample was PBMCs, obtained from a glioma patient whose treatment included an IDH1 peptide vaccine. The chain has TRBV21-1 and TRBJ2-7; the D segment call TRBD1 is taken from the table without a DNA check. TRBV21-1 is tagged as a pseudogene. The CDR3 coding sequence is TGTGCCAGCGCCCGCCCAGGACATCCTTCAGAGCAGTACTTC. This gives the protein CASARPGHPSEQYF.